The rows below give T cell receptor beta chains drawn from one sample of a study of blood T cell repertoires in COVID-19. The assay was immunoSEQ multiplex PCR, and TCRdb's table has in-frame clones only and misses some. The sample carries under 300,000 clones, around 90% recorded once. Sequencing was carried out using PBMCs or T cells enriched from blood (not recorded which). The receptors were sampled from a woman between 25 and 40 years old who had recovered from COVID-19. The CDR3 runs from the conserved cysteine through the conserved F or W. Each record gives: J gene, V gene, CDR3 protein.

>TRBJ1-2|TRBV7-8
CASSLGRGPGYGYTF
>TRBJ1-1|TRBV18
CASSLIPAGGTEAFF
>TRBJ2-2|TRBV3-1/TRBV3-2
CASSHRTGRVAGELFF
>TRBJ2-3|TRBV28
CASSLAGNTQYF
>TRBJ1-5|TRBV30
CAWSVAGAQPQHF
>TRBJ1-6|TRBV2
CASSETGVNNSPLHF
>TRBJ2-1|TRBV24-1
CAVGGQQSSYNEQFF
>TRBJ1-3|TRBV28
CASSFKGLTGNTIYF
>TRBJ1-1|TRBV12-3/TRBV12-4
CASRRRGFEAFF
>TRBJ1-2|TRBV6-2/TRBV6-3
CASSYRASVGNYGYTF
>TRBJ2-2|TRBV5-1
CASSLSGGPGELFF
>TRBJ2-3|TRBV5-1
CASRVGPTDTQYF
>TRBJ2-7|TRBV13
CASSLGGGEQYF
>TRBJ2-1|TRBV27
CASSLIGGGFYNEQFF
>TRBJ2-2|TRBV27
CASSYLGGELFF
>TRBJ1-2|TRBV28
CAIPFGRGREGYTF
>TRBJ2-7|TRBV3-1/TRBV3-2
CASSQAGVIYEQYF
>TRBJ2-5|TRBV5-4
CASSLVGGTGETQYF
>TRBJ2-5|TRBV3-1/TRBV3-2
CASSPTSGQETQYF
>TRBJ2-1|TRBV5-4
CASSLFASSYNEQFF
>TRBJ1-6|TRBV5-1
CASSLAVVGGSPLHF
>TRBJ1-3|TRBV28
CASSLSPGNTIYF